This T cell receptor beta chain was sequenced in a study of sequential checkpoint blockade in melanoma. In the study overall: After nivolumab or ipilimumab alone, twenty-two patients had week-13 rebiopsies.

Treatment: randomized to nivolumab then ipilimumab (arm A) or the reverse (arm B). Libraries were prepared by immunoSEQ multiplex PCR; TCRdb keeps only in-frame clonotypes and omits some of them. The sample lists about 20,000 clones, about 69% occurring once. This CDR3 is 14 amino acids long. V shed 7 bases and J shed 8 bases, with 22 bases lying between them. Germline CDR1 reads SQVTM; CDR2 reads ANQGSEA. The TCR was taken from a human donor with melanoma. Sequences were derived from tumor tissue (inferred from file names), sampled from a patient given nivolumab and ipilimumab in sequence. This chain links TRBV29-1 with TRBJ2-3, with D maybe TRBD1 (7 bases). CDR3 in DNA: TGCAGCGAGCGATCGGCAGGGGGGAGAGGTACGCAGTATTTT. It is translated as CSERSAGGRGTQYF.